Listed below are T cell receptor beta chains from one sample, sequenced in a study of regulatory T cells in long-lasting Graves disease. TCRdb re-called the multiplex PCR reads through MiXCR, storing one row per CDR3 protein. The repertoire holds 350,000 to 550,000 distinct CDR3 sequences, with 14% to 15% as singletons. This sample also appeared in a second study, on T cells in Graves' hyperthyroidism and ophthalmopathy.

Sequencing used peripheral blood mononuclear cells (PBMCs), obtained at new diagnosis, from a patient treated with antithyroid drugs. These receptors were collected from a woman aged 25 to 39 with Graves disease. The CDR3 runs from the conserved cysteine through the conserved F or W. The D gene is left open where the match is weak. Only part of the rows carry a size: once, few, many, or a class if the clone is expanded.

NA,TRBV2,TRBJ1-2,NA,TGTGCCAGCAGTGGGGGGGGGCAGGGCGAGGGGTATGGCTACACCTTC,CASSGGGQGEGYGYTF
NA,TRBV25-1,TRBJ1-4,many,TGTGCCAGCAGTGAATTGAATGAAAAACTGTTTTTT,CASSELNEKLFF
NA,TRBV20-1,TRBJ1-6,many,TGCAGTGCTATCAGGGGCGGCAGGTCTAATAATTCACCCCTCCACTTT,CSAIRGGRSNNSPLHF
NA,TRBV28,TRBJ2-3,many,TGTGCCAGCAGTTTATCACTCGGGACACGGAACCCATACACAGATACGCAGTATTTT,CASSLSLGTRNPYTDTQYF
TRBD1,TRBV29-1,TRBJ2-7,NA,TGCAGCGTTGACAGGGGGCCCAACGAGCAGTACTTC,CSVDRGPNEQYF
TRBD2,TRBV29-1,TRBJ2-2,many,TGCAGCGTCAGGACTAGCGGGACAGGGGAGCTGTTTTTT,CSVRTSGTGELFF
TRBD2,TRBV19,TRBJ2-7,NA,TGTGCCAGTAGTATGGTAGCGGGAGGGTACGAGCAGTACTTC,CASSMVAGGYEQYF
NA,TRBV20-1,TRBJ1-2,once,TGCAGTGCTAGGGTTAACTATGGCTACACCTTC,CSARVNYGYTF
TRBD2,TRBV7-3,TRBJ2-3,NA,TGTGCCAGCAGTCCAGCGGGAGGGCCTCCAGATACGCAGTATTTT,CASSPAGGPPDTQYF
NA,TRBV6-1,TRBJ1-5,few,TGTGCCAGCAGTGGACCACCAAGCCCCCAGCATTTT,CASSGPPSPQHF
TRBD1,TRBV29-1,TRBJ1-1,many,TGCAGCGTTGACCCAGGGGGTGGCACTGAAGCTTTCTTT,CSVDPGGGTEAFF
NA,TRBV7-9,TRBJ2-7,NA,TGTGCCAGCAGCTCCCCAGAGGGCGTCGGGCAGTACTTC,CASSSPEGVGQYF
TRBD2,TRBV2,TRBJ2-4,few,TGTGCCAGCAAGACCGGGGGGAAGTCCAAAAACATTCAGTACTTC,CASKTGGKSKNIQYF
TRBD2,TRBV7-8,TRBJ2-3,many,TGTGCCAGCATCGACGGACTAGCGGGCACAGATACGCAGTATTTT,CASIDGLAGTDTQYF
NA,TRBV7-8,TRBJ2-5,NA,TGTGCCAGCAGCACCCGAGGGGTGGGGGAGACCCAGTACTTC,CASSTRGVGETQYF
TRBD1,TRBV19,TRBJ1-4,once,TGTGCCAGTAGTATCAAACAGGGGGCTTATGAAAAACTGTTTTTT,CASSIKQGAYEKLFF
TRBD2,TRBV20-1,TRBJ2-1,many,TGCAGTGCTAGAGATAGCGGGAGCCTCTCCTACAATGAGCAGTTCTTC,CSARDSGSLSYNEQFF
TRBD2,TRBV11-3,TRBJ2-7,many,TGTGCCAGACCACACTCATTCCTAGCGGGACAGATTACCTACGAGCAGTACTTC,CARPHSFLAGQITYEQYF
NA,TRBV27,TRBJ2-3,many,TGTGCCAGCAGTTTCCTGTTTCGGGACACGCCCGTCACAGATACGCAGTATTTT,CASSFLFRDTPVTDTQYF
TRBD2,TRBV19,TRBJ2-7,many,TGTGCCAGTAGCGTTCTAGCGGGAGTGGGGTACGAGCAGTACTTC,CASSVLAGVGYEQYF
TRBD1,TRBV5-6,TRBJ2-7,NA,TGTGCCAGCAGCCCTCTCAGGGACAGGGGGTACGAGCAGTACTTC,CASSPLRDRGYEQYF
TRBD2,TRBV12-3/TRBV12-4,TRBJ2-5,NA,TGTGCCAGCAGTCCTCGACTAGCGGAAAAAGAGACCCAGTACTTC,CASSPRLAEKETQYF
NA,TRBV12-3/TRBV12-4,TRBJ2-7,many,TGTGCCAGCAGCCCAGGGTTCGGGTACGAGCAGTACTTC,CASSPGFGYEQYF
NA,TRBV13,TRBJ1-2,many,TGTGCCAGCAGATCTGGAGGGACCACCGGCTACACCTTC,CASRSGGTTGYTF
NA,TRBV29-1,TRBJ2-1,NA,TGCAGCGTGGAGGGACTGTCCGGGACGCGCCGCTCCTACAATGAGCAGTTCTTC,CSVEGLSGTRRSYNEQFF
TRBD1,TRBV20-1,TRBJ1-5,many,TGCAGTGCTAGAGAGTCAGGGGGACAGCCCCAGCATTTT,CSARESGGQPQHF
NA,TRBV5-1,TRBJ2-5,few,TGCGCCAGCAGCTCCGAGAGGGCCGGAGAGACCCAGTACTTC,CASSSERAGETQYF
NA,TRBV9,TRBJ2-3,many,TGTGCCAGCAGCGTAGGGGTTGCACAGGACACAGATACGCAGTATTTT,CASSVGVAQDTDTQYF
TRBD1,TRBV28,TRBJ2-7,few,TGTGCCAGCAGGCCGACAGGGGGCCTCTACGAGCAGTACTTC,CASRPTGGLYEQYF
NA,TRBV9,TRBJ2-7,NA,TGTGCCAGCAGCGTTGAACCCGAAGGGTCTTTCGAGCAGTACTTC,CASSVEPEGSFEQYF
NA,TRBV10-3,TRBJ1-5,NA,TGTGCCATCAGCGAAACCACCTCCAATCAGCCCCAGCATTTT,CAISETTSNQPQHF
NA,TRBV7-9,TRBJ1-5,NA,TGTGCCAGCGCTGGAGATCTCAATCAGCCCCAGCATTTT,CASAGDLNQPQHF
TRBD2,TRBV20-1,TRBJ2-3,NA,TGCAGTGCTCCAATAGCGGGAGCCGGCACAGATACGCAGTATTTT,CSAPIAGAGTDTQYF
NA,TRBV28,TRBJ2-7,many,TGTGCCAGCAGTTTATCCTCGCGGTACGAGCAGTACTTC,CASSLSSRYEQYF
NA,TRBV6-1,TRBJ1-1,many,TGTGCCAGCAGAGGGGGGGAGTCCACTGAAGCTTTCTTT,CASRGGESTEAFF
NA,TRBV7-2,TRBJ2-7,many,TGTGCCAGCAGGACCGCCGCAGTCTCCTACGAGCAGTACTTC,CASRTAAVSYEQYF